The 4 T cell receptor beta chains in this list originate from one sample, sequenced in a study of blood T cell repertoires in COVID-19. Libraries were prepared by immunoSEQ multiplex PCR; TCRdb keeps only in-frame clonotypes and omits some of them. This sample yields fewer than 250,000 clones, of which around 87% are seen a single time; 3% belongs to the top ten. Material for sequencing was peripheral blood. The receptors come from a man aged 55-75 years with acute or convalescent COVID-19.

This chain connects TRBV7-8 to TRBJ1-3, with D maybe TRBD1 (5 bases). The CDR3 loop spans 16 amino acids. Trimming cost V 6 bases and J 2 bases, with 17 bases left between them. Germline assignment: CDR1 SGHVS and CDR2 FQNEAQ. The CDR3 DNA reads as TGTGCCAGCAGGTCGGCGGGACTCAGCACTGGAAACACCATATATTTT. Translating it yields CASRSAGLSTGNTIYF.

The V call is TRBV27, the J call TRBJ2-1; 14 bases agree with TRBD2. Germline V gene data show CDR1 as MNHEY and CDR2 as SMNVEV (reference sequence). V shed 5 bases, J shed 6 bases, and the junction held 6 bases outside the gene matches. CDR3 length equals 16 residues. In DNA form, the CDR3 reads TGTGCCAGCAGTCCTCAGGGACTAGCGGGGGTCAATGAGCAGTTCTTC. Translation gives CASSPQGLAGVNEQFF.

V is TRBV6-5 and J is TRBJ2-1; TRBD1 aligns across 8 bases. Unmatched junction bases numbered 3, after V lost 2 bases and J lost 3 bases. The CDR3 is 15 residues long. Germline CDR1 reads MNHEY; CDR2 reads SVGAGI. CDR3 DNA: TGTGCCAGCAGTTACACGGGACAGGACTACAATGAGCAGTTCTTC. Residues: CASSYTGQDYNEQFF.

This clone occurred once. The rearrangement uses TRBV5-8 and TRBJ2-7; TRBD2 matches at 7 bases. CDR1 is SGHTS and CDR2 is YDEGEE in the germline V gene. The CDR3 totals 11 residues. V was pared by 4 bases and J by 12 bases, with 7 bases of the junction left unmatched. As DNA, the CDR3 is TGTGCCAGCAGCCCCGGGACTACTTTGTACTTC. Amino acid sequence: CASSPGTTLYF.